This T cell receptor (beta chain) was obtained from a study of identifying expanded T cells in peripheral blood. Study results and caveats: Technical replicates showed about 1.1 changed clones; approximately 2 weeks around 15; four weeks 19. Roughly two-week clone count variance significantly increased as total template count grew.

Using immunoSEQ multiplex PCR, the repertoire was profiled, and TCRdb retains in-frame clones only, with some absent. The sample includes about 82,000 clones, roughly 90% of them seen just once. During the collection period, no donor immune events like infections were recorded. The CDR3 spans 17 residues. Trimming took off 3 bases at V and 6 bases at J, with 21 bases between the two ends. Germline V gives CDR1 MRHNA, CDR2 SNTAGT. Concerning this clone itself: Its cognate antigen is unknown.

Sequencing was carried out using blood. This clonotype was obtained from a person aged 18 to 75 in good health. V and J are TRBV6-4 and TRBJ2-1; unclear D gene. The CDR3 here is CASSDKRWPLLSNEQFF. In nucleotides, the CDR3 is TGTGCCAGCAGTGATAAGAGATGGCCCCTATTGAGCAATGAGCAGTTCTTC.